This TCR beta chain was sequenced in a study of CD8+CD57+ T cells in acquired aplastic anemia. Study-wide context: Sorted CD4+ and CD8+ cells yielded 3.2 ug of DNA on average.

A note on this clonotype: The antigen remains unidentified.

Using genomic DNA as the template, TCR beta VDJ and CDR3 profiling was carried out. TCRdb re-analysed the reads in MiXCR, keeping a single row per CDR3 protein. Seen here are roughly 80,000 distinct CDR3 sequences, 60% to 75% observed once, and the top ten hold 70% to 90%. This CDR3 is 15 amino acids long. Deletions cut 5 bases from V and 0 bases from J, with 16 bases between. CDR1 DFQATT and CDR2 SNEGSKA come from the germline V gene (reference sequence). Sequencing involved patients with CD8+CD57+ cell expansion previously shown by flow cytometry. Points from the study as a whole: Patients shared approximately 30 CD8+ CDR3 sequences with controls.

Material: sorted CD4+, CD8+, or CD8+CD57+ T cells (not recorded which) from PBMCs. The chain links TRBV20-1 to TRBJ1-1; TRBD1 is a possible D gene (6 bases). The TCR comes from a human donor with aplastic anemia. CDR3 nucleotides: TGCAGTGCTTTACCGGGACACAGAGTGAACACTGAAGCTTTCTTT. Translation gives CSALPGHRVNTEAFF.